This TCR beta chain comes out of a study of blood T cell repertoires in COVID-19 (dated by TCRdb to 2018 to 2021). For the wider study: Samples covering the acute and convalescent phases of COVID-19 were provided by collaborators in the United States, Italy and Spain. The repertoires were released in a freely available public database intended as a resource for research on the immune response to SARS-CoV-2. Deeply sampled blood TCRbeta repertoires from subjects exposed to, actively infected with, or recovered from COVID-19 were included in the dataset. Where available, HLA class I and class II types were taken from metadata supplied by the sample provider and were not determined by assay-based typing. A de-identified subject ID, COVID-19 status, age in years and sex were almost always included in the sample metadata. The material from the prospective study consisted of cDNA or gDNA derived from T cells, B-cell-depleted T cells, or PBMCs. Samples were obtained from the ongoing ImmuneRACE study (first 160 participants) and from about 1,300 subjects provided by 6 global collaborators. Broader findings and caveats from the paper: The amount of clinical and demographic metadata varied by source and participant and was provided uncurated.

Collaborating institutions collected whole blood in K2EDTA tubes following their own protocols. For TCRbeta analysis, collaborator samples were shipped as frozen whole blood, as isolated PBMCs, or as DNA extracted from either sample type. For this clone: What antigen it recognizes has not been identified. The junction differs from germline at one of its ends, possibly a read error.

As encoded in the germline V gene, CDR1 is MNHEY while CDR2 is SVGAGI. Including cysteine and phenylalanine, the CDR3 has 11 amino acids. Only the CDR3 region is kept as DNA, spanning 33 bases read in frame from base 1. The immunoSEQ Assay, a bias-controlled multiplex PCR, was used to amplify TCRbeta CDR3 regions from genomic DNA. Under the source paper's analysis protocol: Within the assay, amplification of reference gene primers was used to estimate how many nucleated cells each sample contained. To quantify the absolute abundance of each unique TCRbeta CDR3 rearrangement, sequence reads were collapsed and filtered. For each sample, productive Simpson clonality was calculated as the square root of Simpson's diversity index across productive rearrangements. Entries here come from immuneACCESS through TCRdb and include only in-frame sequences with V and J called. Some clones fail to appear in such tables; in the studies checked, an unresolved V gene covers under half of the shortfall, and the cause of the remainder is unknown. For V, J and clone size, that table is used; D and trimming come from the DNA. Across this sample there are tens of thousands of clones, with 75% to 85% seen only once. The top ten clones comprise 25% to 35% of the sample.

This sequence was found in a woman over 75 with acute or convalescent COVID-19. Sequences were obtained from peripheral blood. The V gene is TRBV6-5 and the J gene is TRBJ2-1, and 10 junction bases match TRBD1. This receptor carries the CDR3 CASSRDRGHLF. The sequenced DNA is TGTGCCAGCAGCCGGGACAGGGGCCACCTCTTC.